This T cell receptor beta chain was found in a study of regulatory T cells in long-lasting Graves disease. Germline V lookup: CDR1 MNHNS, CDR2 SASEGT. The CDR3 has 16 residues. The trim removed 6 bases at V and 5 bases at J, leaving 12 bases unmatched. CDR3 regions were amplified by Arm-PCR using iRepertoire HTBI primers to build TCR beta libraries. TCRdb reanalysed the multiplex PCR reads using MiXCR and keeps one entry per CDR3 protein. The sample lists around 400,000 distinct CDR3 sequences; about a quarter were seen once. As for time point: persistent/refractory GD, antithyroid drugs over 5 years with positive TRAb. The authors made the TCR library using RNA they extracted from PBMCs. Graves' disease diagnoses used American Thyroid Association guidelines. This clonotype was counted many times.

This clonotype was sampled from a female donor with Graves disease. The chain employs TRBV6-1 and TRBJ1-5, with 8 positions matching TRBD1. This specimen was peripheral blood mononuclear cells (PBMCs), taken when the disease was refractory, from a patient treated with antithyroid drugs. CDR3 amino acids: CASSTNDRGLYQPQHF. CDR3 DNA sequence: TGTGCCAGCAGCACCAACGACAGGGGTTTGTATCAGCCCCAGCATTTT.